This T cell receptor (beta chain) was profiled in a study of beta chain features in type 1 diabetes. Study-wide context: Some 99 million sorted cells were examined across all samples. Notes on the study in general: The study found moderately but significantly shorter TCRB CDR3s in all four CD4+ subsets of Type 1 diabetes patients. For TCRB rearrangement, an influence of HLA type remained unresolved here. Diminished insertions and augmented deletions at VDJ junctions characterized type 1 diabetes patients. Naive, central memory and regulatory TCRB repertoires appeared more similar among patients than healthy donors.

This CDR3 is 15 amino acids long. V was clipped by 4 bases and J by 7 bases, with 20 bases between them. Germline V lookup: CDR1 SGHDT, CDR2 YYEEEE. The authors reverse transcribed all of the isolated RNA, so sequencing captured expressed TCRB transcripts. Generated by immunoSEQ multiplex PCR, the TCRdb table keeps only in-frame clones and is missing some. The sample lists approximately 43,000 clones, over 50% seen once, with more than 1.5% in the top ten. Concerning this clone: The antigen remains undetermined.

Sequencing was carried out using Tregs from blood. This chain uses TRBV5-6 with TRBJ1-2; the D is unclear. This sequence originates from a man aged 30 to 45 with type 1 diabetes. Some clones in this sample may be carry-over from other donors' samples. DNA of the CDR3: TGTGCCAGCAGCCCCCTCAACGGAGTCATATTTGGCTACACCTTC. Its translation is CASSPLNGVIFGYTF.